This TCR beta chain appears in the sequencing data of a study (dated by TCRdb to between 2015 and 2017). Describing the broader study: The study examined whether tumor-infiltrating Tregs in breast cancer are drawn from blood Tregs or arise in situ by conversion from other CD4+ T cell subsets.

The paper's findings and limits, for the study overall: The larger-cohort validation was restricted to a single TCR beta V-J rearrangement rather than whole repertoires. The TCR alpha and beta sequences of tumor-infiltrating Tregs showed the greatest overlap with tumor naive CD4+ T cells, followed by blood naive CD4+ T cells. The TCR gene usage of tumor memory CD4+ T cells clustered together with blood and lymph node memory CD4+ cells and with lymph node naive CD4+ cells.

To purify naive CD4+ T cells, the Miltenyi Naive CD4+ T Cell Isolation kit was used, and CD25 microbeads served to deplete Tregs. Tregs, naive and memory CD4+ T cells from tumor, blood and ipsilateral draining lymph nodes of five breast cancer patients underwent full-length TCR alpha and beta sequencing. Ficoll density gradient centrifugation was used to isolate mononuclear cells from either lymph nodes or 45 to 65 ml of peripheral blood. Sorted cell populations were confirmed by FACS to exceed 90% purity. Full-length TCR variable regions were amplified by 5' RACE PCR with constant-region reverse primers, followed by semi-nested PCR with Nested Universal Primer A. Using the ReliaPrep RNA Cell Miniprep System, total RNA was extracted, and the SMARTer RACE 5'/3' Kit was then used to reverse transcribe the RNA into 5'RACE-ready cDNA. Multiplex adaptors were used to barcode the full-length TCR alpha and beta libraries, which were then sequenced on an Illumina MiSeq. Regarding the original processing steps: For each of nine subset-tissue groups, sequencing data from the five patients were pooled, and the groups were then compared using unsupervised clustering of TCR gene usage. Repertoire similarity was calculated with the Morisita-Horn index, weighting shared sequences by their contribution to each repertoire. TCRdb reprocessed the public reads (quality trimming at Q25 with fastp, clone calling with MiXCR) and kept in-frame beta chains. Rows with one shared CDR3 protein collapse into an entry with the most common genes and DNA. The V and J calls, along with clone size, are taken from TCRdb and not from the paper's own processing. The sample data list about 54,000 distinct CDR3 sequences, and about a sixth of these were observed just once. Under 3% of the sample is taken by the ten largest.

From cysteine to phenylalanine, the CDR3 is 12 amino acids long. Just the 36-base CDR3 DNA is kept, in frame starting at base 1. Sequences SGHRS (CDR1) and YFSETQ (CDR2) are obtained from the germline V gene. The V and J ends are trimmed by 4 bases and 10 bases, leaving 12 bases between them. There are many counts of this clonotype. The antigen it recognizes is unknown. Per-base qualities were not stored, and no clone one base away is much larger. This TCR was sampled from a female donor with breast cancer. The rearrangement combines TRBV5-1 with TRBJ2-1; no D gene is confidently identified. The sample consisted of naive CD4+ T cells sorted from blood. The cell subset or site label of this sample denotes: naive CD4+ T cells, CD4+CD45RA+CD25-. The DNA is as follows: TGCGCCAGCAGCCTACGGACCGGAGAGCAGTTCTTC. This yields the protein CASSLRTGEQFF.